Listed here are 5 T cell receptor beta chains from one sample, sequenced in a study of blood T cell repertoires in COVID-19. The method was immunoSEQ multiplex PCR; TCRdb's version includes in-frame clones alone and lacks a portion of them. Of around 270,000 clones listed, about 88% were seen once; the top ten hold more than 4.5%. The material sequenced was peripheral blood. The receptors stem from an older woman with COVID-19, enrolled during active disease.

The V and J genes are TRBV11-2 and TRBJ2-3, with 9 positions matching TRBD1. V was pared by 4 bases and J by 1 base, with 6 bases of the junction left unmatched. In germline, CDR1 is SGHAT, CDR2 FQNNGV. The length of the CDR3 is 16 residues. The CDR3 DNA is TGTGCCAGCAGCTCCCCGGACAGGGGAGGCACAGATACGCAGTATTTT. Protein: CASSSPDRGGTDTQYF. The full variable domain, rest sourced from reference TRBV11-2 and TRBJ2-3, is EAGVAQSPRYKIIEKRQSVAFWCNPISGHATLYWYQQILGQGPKLLIQFQNNGVVDDSQLPKDRFSAERLKGVDSTLKIQPAKLEDSAVYLCASSSPDRGGTDTQYFGPGTRLTVL.

V is TRBV11-3 and J is TRBJ2-1; 10 positions agree with TRBD1. The CDR3 spans 16 residues. Unmatched junction bases numbered 5, after V lost 3 bases and J lost 3 bases. Germline V lookup: CDR1 SGHNT, CDR2 YENEEA. Here the CDR3 DNA reads TGTGCCAGCAGCTTCTCCGGGACAGGGGACTACAATGAGCAGTTCTTC. It specifies CASSFSGTGDYNEQFF.

The gene calls are TRBV11-3 and TRBJ2-2; no clear D gene. The germline V gene has CDR1 SGHNT and CDR2 YENEEA. V lost 3 bases to trimming and J lost 8 bases, with 4 bases between them. The CDR3 consists of 11 residues. In DNA form, the CDR3 reads TGTGCCAGCAGCTTGGCAGGGGAGCTGTTTTTT. As protein: CASSLAGELFF.

The chain couples TRBV7-2 to TRBJ1-5; 10 positions match TRBD1. Germline CDR1 reads SGHTA; CDR2 reads FQGNSA. This CDR3 is 15 amino acids long. The ends lost 5 bases at V and 7 bases at J; junction bases unmatched: 8. In DNA, the CDR3 is TGTGCCAGCAGCCTCAAGACAGGGGGCGAACAGCCCCAGCATTTT. Protein: CASSLKTGGEQPQHF.

The V and J genes are TRBV5-1 and TRBJ2-3; 7 bases line up with TRBD2. The CDR3 is 19 residues long. The ends lost 0 bases at V and 4 bases at J; junction bases unmatched: 17. Germline V gene lookup returns CDR1 SGHRS and CDR2 YFSETQ. The CDR3 DNA reads TGCGCCAGCAGCTTGGTATCCGCGAGCGGGGAGGTAAGGGCAGATACGCAGTATTTT. The encoded protein is CASSLVSASGEVRADTQYF.